These 17 T cell receptor beta chains originate from one sample sequenced in a study of immune heterogeneity within non-small cell lung tumors (dated 2018 in TCRdb). Sequenced on a HiSeq X Ten. The TCR beta CDR3 region was amplified with a multiplex PCR system whose first round ran for about 9 cycles using 32 V-gene forward primers and 13 J-gene reverse primers. TCRdb itself trimmed the public reads at Q25 with fastp, ran MiXCR and retained productive beta chains. Rows are combined by CDR3 protein, so each entry shows the most common genes and DNA. This sample has 7,200 or so distinct CDR3 sequences in its table, and 20% to 25% of those were observed once. The ten top clones hold nearly 15% of the sample. For the TCR template, genomic DNA was extracted from bulk tumor tissue, and approximately 540 ng of gDNA was amplified for each sample. During surgery, multiple biopsies were taken from each primary tumor and placed as far apart as possible within the tumor mass. The study cohort was described as untreated, and patients were newly diagnosed NSCLC cases undergoing curative surgery.

Sequenced material: lung tumor tissue. These receptors originate from a man in his 60s with non-small cell lung cancer.

Note on this clonotype: With a much larger clone just one base away, this may be a read error. The chain carries TRBV5-1 and TRBJ1-1; the D gene is possibly TRBD1 (6 bases). Germline CDR1 SGHRS, CDR2 YFSETQ. Trimming shortened V by 4 bases and J by 0 bases, and 13 bases separated the two germline ends. CDR3 size: 15 residues. The CDR3 loop is CASSQGTWVNTEAFF. The CDR3 bases are TGCGCCAGCAGCCAAGGGACATGGGTGAACACTGAAGCTTTCTTT.

Many counts were recorded for this clonotype. The chain combines TRBV24-1 with TRBJ2-3; the match to TRBD2 covers 11 bases. Germline CDR1 reads KGHDR; CDR2 reads SFDVKD. The V segment lost 5 bases and the J segment 6 bases; nucleotides outside the gene matches: 6. The CDR3 spans 15 residues. CDR3 coding DNA: TGTGCCACCAGTGTCAATAGCGGGAGGGTGGATACGCAGTATTTT. This sequence encodes CATSVNSGRVDTQYF.

In its sample, this clonotype was seen many times. This chain uses TRBV12-3 or TRBV12-4 with TRBJ1-5; unclear D gene. Trimming took 3 bases from V and 4 from J, leaving 10 bases between them. This CDR3 is built from 14 residues. The CDR3 is CASSFSGENQPQHF. In DNA form, the CDR3 reads TGTGCCAGCAGTTTTTCAGGAGAGAATCAGCCCCAGCATTTT.

This clonotype was seen at least ten times. This sequence joins TRBV29-1 and TRBJ1-1; the D is unclear. The ends were cut back, 6 bases at V and 3 bases at J, with 11 bases in the middle. The length of the CDR3 is 12 residues. Germline values: CDR1 SQVTM, CDR2 ANQGSEA. The CDR3 DNA reads TGCAGCGTCGGGGTATGGGACACTGAAGCTTTCTTT. This encodes CSVGVWDTEAFF. Full variable domain (rest looked up from reference TRBV29-1 and TRBJ1-1): SAVISQKPSRDICQRGTSLTIQCQVDSQVTMMFWYRQQPGQSLTLIATANQGSEATYESGFVIDKFPISRPNLTFSTLTVSNMSPEDSSIYLCSVGVWDTEAFFGQGTRLTVV.

By sample share, this clonotype is medium-sized. The chain uses TRBV19 and TRBJ1-1; unclear D gene. The germline V and J ends were trimmed by 6 bases and 0 bases, with 11 bases remaining between them. Germline V gene lookup returns CDR1 LNHDA and CDR2 SQIVND (reference sequence). The CDR3 is 14 amino acids. This CDR3 reads CASRDGLMNTEAFF. CDR3 DNA sequence: TGTGCCAGTAGGGACGGCCTAATGAACACTGAAGCTTTCTTT.

This clonotype was observed many times. This rearrangement joins TRBV6-1 to TRBJ2-1; 12 nucleotides match TRBD2. V trimming: 3 bases; J trimming: 4 bases; junction bases outside the gene matches: 7. The CDR3 length is 17 residues. Germline V gives CDR1 MNHNS, CDR2 SASEGT. The CDR3 protein is CASSDPRLAGVYNEQFF. The CDR3 DNA reads TGTGCCAGCAGTGATCCCCGACTAGCGGGAGTGTACAATGAGCAGTTCTTC.

Sample share makes this clonotype medium-sized. The V and J genes are TRBV12-3 or TRBV12-4 and TRBJ2-6, with 9 bases fitting TRBD1. This CDR3 contains 17 residues. V shed 6 bases, J shed 2 bases, and the junction held 8 bases outside the gene matches. CDR3 nucleotides: TGTGCCAGCAGGACCGGGACAGGGTACACTGGGGCCAACGTCCTGACTTTC. This codes for CASRTGTGYTGANVLTF.

The CDR3 coding sequence is TGTGCCATCAGTAACAGGGTCCAAGAGACCCAGTACTTC. It specifies CAISNRVQETQYF. This chain links TRBV10-3 with TRBJ2-5; maybe TRBD1 (6 bases). V was pared by 5 bases and J by 1 base, with 8 bases between. The V gene's germline CDR1 is ENHRY and CDR2 SYGVKD. The CDR3 is made up of 13 amino acids.

This clonotype appeared many times. The V call is TRBV9, the J call TRBJ1-2; D is unresolved. With 0 bases removed from V and 5 bases from J, the gap between germline ends came to 11 bases. Germline CDR1 reads SGDLS; CDR2 reads YYNGEE. The CDR3 runs to 14 residues. CDR3 sequence reads: CASSVAGTAYGYTF. DNA for the CDR3: TGTGCCAGCAGCGTAGCGGGCACGGCTTATGGCTACACCTTC. The variable domain in full, completed from reference TRBV9 and TRBJ1-2, reads DSGVTQTPKHLITATGQRVTLRCSPRSGDLSVYWYQQSLDQGLQFLIQYYNGEERAKGNILERFSAQQFPDLHSELNLSSLELGDSALYFCASSVAGTAYGYTFGSGTRLTVV.

This clonotype is classed as medium-sized. The chain uses TRBV6-1 and TRBJ2-7; 11 bases are shared with TRBD2. The CDR3 consists of 16 residues. CDR1 MNHNS and CDR2 SASEGT come from the germline V gene. V was pared by 5 bases and J by 3 bases, with 9 bases of the junction left unmatched. CDR3 in DNA: TGTGCCAGCAGTCCGCTTACTAGCGGGAGAGTCTACGAGCAGTACTTC. It is translated as CASSPLTSGRVYEQYF.

This clonotype is labeled as medium-sized. The chain has TRBV7-2 and TRBJ2-3; no clear D gene. V was clipped by 3 bases and J by 5 bases, with 9 bases between them. This CDR3 is 13 amino acids long. Germline CDR1 SGHTA, CDR2 FQGNSA. The CDR3 nucleotides are TGTGCCAGCAGCTTGCAGGCCGGAGATACGCAGTATTTT. Encoded protein: CASSLQAGDTQYF.

Sample share makes this clonotype medium-sized (0.01 to 0.1%). The rearrangement links TRBV30 to TRBJ2-7; D is unresolved. The CDR3 extends over 11 amino acids. Germline CDR1 reads GTSNPN; CDR2 reads SVGIG (reference sequence). V was clipped by 2 bases and J by 5 bases, with 7 bases between them. The CDR3 sequence: CAWSTLHEQYF. CDR3 DNA sequence: TGTGCCTGGAGTACCCTCCACGAGCAGTACTTC. Variable domain in full (rest from reference TRBV30 and TRBJ2-7): SQTIHQWPATLVQPVGSPLSLECTVEGTSNPNLYWYRQAAGRGLQLLFYSVGIGQISSEVPQNLSASRPQDRQFILSSKKLLLSDSGFYLCAWSTLHEQYFGPGTRLTVT.

This clonotype is medium-sized in the sample. The chain recombines TRBV12-3 or TRBV12-4 with TRBJ1-5; D gene ambiguous. The CDR3 loop spans 12 amino acids. The V end was cut by 3 bases, the J end by 0 bases, with 0 bases between. In DNA form, the CDR3 reads TGTGCCAGCAGTTTTAGCAATCAGCCCCAGCATTTT. Translated: CASSFSNQPQHF.

This clonotype is judged medium-sized. For the CDR3, the DNA is TGCGCCAGCAGCTTGGGTTCGGCGCAAAACACCATATATTTT. Translated, it gives CASSLGSAQNTIYF. The rearrangement joins TRBV5-1 to TRBJ1-3; D unresolved. The CDR3 is 14 amino acids. V was trimmed by 0 bases and J by 6 bases, leaving 10 bases between them. Germline CDR1 and CDR2: SGHRS and YFSETQ.

A remark on this clonotype: A much larger clone lies a single base off, so this may be a read error. V usage is TRBV6-9 and J usage is TRBJ2-7; 7 bases are shared with TRBD1. CDR1 and CDR2 from the germline V gene are MNHGY and SVAAGI. There are 15 residues in the CDR3. V gave up 11 bases and J gave up 2 bases; unmatched junction bases: 15. The CDR3 loop reads CAGIYTGQWPYEQYF. As DNA, the CDR3 is TGTGCCGGCATTTACACGGGACAGTGGCCCTACGAGCAGTACTTC.

For this clonotype: A read error may be the cause here, since a much bigger clone is one base away. The genes are TRBV20-1 and TRBJ2-1, with 7 bases lining up with TRBD2. The CDR3 loop spans 12 amino acids. V gave up 5 bases and J gave up 12 bases; unmatched junction bases: 10. CDR1 DFQATT and CDR2 SNEGSKA come from the germline V gene (reference sequence). The DNA for the CDR3 is TGCAGTGCTGGAGGACTAGTCGATGGGCAGTTCTTC. Translation gives CSAGGLVDGQFF.

This clonotype was seen more than once but under ten times. A much larger clone lies one base from this, so it may be a read error. The missing conserved phenylalanine or tryptophan at the end of this CDR3 makes a read error likely. V usage is TRBV10-3 and J usage is TRBJ2-7; TRBD2 aligns across 11 bases. The V segment lost 3 bases and the J segment 4 bases; nucleotides outside the gene matches: 5. The CDR3 contains 15 residues. In germline, CDR1 is ENHRY, CDR2 SYGVKD. The CDR3 bases are TGTGCCATCAGTGATGGGACTAGCGGTGTGTACGAGCAGTACCTC. Amino acids: CAISDGTSGVYEQYL.